One sample yielded the 5 T cell receptor beta chains listed below, sequenced in a study of CD8+ T cells in alopecia areata. Isolated RNA was reverse transcribed into cDNA used as the sequencing template. Clones were sequenced by immunoSEQ multiplex PCR, and TCRdb holds only the in-frame ones, with some missing. The sample carries tens of thousands of clones, 60% to 70% recorded once. Treatment specified: oral pan-JAK inhibitor, 5-10 mg twice daily. The sequenced sample was CD8+ T cells sorted from blood, obtained at week 24, from a patient treated with tofacitinib. These TCRs come from a human donor with alopecia areata.

V is TRBV4-3 and J is TRBJ2-7, with 11 bases that match TRBD1. With 3 bases clipped from V and 3 bases from J, the junction kept 10 bases outside the gene matches. This CDR3 has 17 amino acids. The germline V gene has CDR1 LGHNA and CDR2 YSLEER. The CDR3 here is CASSQDTTGTGGYEQYF. DNA for the CDR3: TGCGCCAGCAGCCAGGATACTACCGGGACAGGGGGCTACGAGCAGTACTTC.

The V and J genes are TRBV28 and TRBJ2-7; D gene uncertain. The V end was cut by 6 bases, the J end by 2 bases, with 14 bases between. The CDR3 contains 14 residues. Germline CDR1 MDHEN, CDR2 SYDVKM. CDR3 in DNA: TGTGCCAGCAGCCTCGGAATCAACACCTACGAGCAGTACTTC. Amino acids: CASSLGINTYEQYF.

The gene calls are TRBV5-1 and TRBJ2-7; D is ambiguous. CDR1 SGHRS and CDR2 YFSETQ come from the germline V gene. This CDR3 spans 12 amino acids. V was trimmed by 4 bases and J by 5 bases, leaving 10 bases between them. The CDR3, as DNA: TGCGCCAGCAGCGGCCCGTGGAACGAGCAGTACTTC. Amino acids: CASSGPWNEQYF.

This clone was counted only a few times. J is TRBJ2-7 and V is TRBV20-1, with D tentatively TRBD1 (6 bases). The CDR3 runs 11 residues. The germline CDR1 and CDR2 sequences are DFQATT and SNEGSKA (reference sequence). Trimming pared 7 bases from V and 4 bases from J, leaving 11 bases between. The CDR3 nucleotides are TGCAGTGTAAAGACAGGATACGAGCAGTACTTC. Translation: CSVKTGYEQYF.

This sequence joins TRBV5-1 and TRBJ1-1; no definite D call. Per the germline V gene, CDR1 is SGHRS and CDR2 is YFSETQ. Trimming took off 0 bases at V and 3 bases at J, with 9 bases between the two ends. The CDR3 extends over 14 amino acids. CDR3 in DNA: TGCGCCAGCAGCTTGGCATCGAGGCACACTGAAGCTTTCTTT. This sequence encodes CASSLASRHTEAFF.